This entry lists 20 T cell receptor beta chains sequenced from one sample in a study of blood T cell repertoires in COVID-19. TCRdb keeps only in-frame clones here, not all; method: immunoSEQ multiplex PCR. Of 30,000 or so clones in the sample, roughly two thirds were seen once. The sample comprised peripheral blood. These receptor sequences come from a human donor in a cohort sampled during active COVID-19.

This clone was recorded a few times. The V call is TRBV5-6, the J call TRBJ1-1; D is perhaps TRBD1 (5 bases). This CDR3 is 14 amino acids long. Germline lookup yields CDR1 SGHDT and CDR2 YYEEEE. V was pared by 0 bases and J by 6 bases, with 12 bases between. The CDR3 sequence: CASSLVRADAEAFF. The CDR3 DNA reads as TGTGCCAGCAGCTTGGTCAGGGCAGACGCTGAAGCTTTCTTT.

The V call is TRBV19, the J call TRBJ1-4; the D gene is possibly TRBD1 (6 bases). Trimming shortened V by 5 bases and J by 5 bases, and 18 bases separated the two germline ends. CDR1 LNHDA and CDR2 SQIVND come from the germline V gene (reference sequence). This CDR3 is 16 amino acids long. CDR3 in amino acids: CASSPWQGRGNEKLFF. In DNA, the CDR3 is TGTGCCAGTAGTCCCTGGCAGGGGAGGGGGAATGAAAAACTGTTTTTT.

The gene calls are TRBV6-2 or TRBV6-3 and TRBJ1-2; 7 nucleotides match TRBD1. V lost 0 bases to trimming and J lost 2 bases; unmatched junction nucleotides: 6. Per the germline V gene, CDR1 is MNHEY and CDR2 is SVGEGT. This CDR3 region has 16 residues. CDR3 protein: CASSYSPGQRNYGYTF. As DNA, the CDR3 is TGTGCCAGCAGTTACTCCCCGGGACAGAGAAACTATGGCTACACCTTC.

This clone was seen a few times. As DNA, the CDR3 is TGTGCCAGCAGCTTGGAGGGGGCGAGGTTGAATACGCAGTATTTT. It codes for CASSLEGARLNTQYF. The chain carries TRBV5-8 and TRBJ2-3; TRBD1 matches 7 bases. J gave up 7 bases and V 0 bases, and 8 bases lay outside the gene matches. CDR1 SGHTS and CDR2 YDEGEE come from the germline V gene. This CDR3 has 15 residues.

The V gene is TRBV3-1 (or the pseudogene TRBV3-2), the J gene TRBJ2-7; 9 bases fit TRBD2. This CDR3 is built from 18 residues. Germline CDR1 and CDR2: LGHDT and YNNKEL (reference sequence). Trimming removed 0 bases from V and 4 bases from J; junction bases left unmatched: 13. As DNA, the CDR3 is TGTGCCAGCAGCCAAGAGGGGCGGGAGGGGGGCCCAAGATACGAGCAGTACTTC. Residues: CASSQEGREGGPRYEQYF.

J is TRBJ1-1 and V is TRBV29-1; TRBD1 is a possible D gene (6 bases). V was trimmed by 6 bases and J by 7 bases, leaving 21 bases between them. The CDR3 loop spans 14 amino acids. Germline lookup yields CDR1 SQVTM and CDR2 ANQGSEA. CDR3 protein: CSVQSQAMTGEAFF. Written as DNA, the CDR3 is TGCAGCGTCCAAAGCCAGGCCATGACAGGTGAAGCTTTCTTT.

This clone showed up just once. V is TRBV5-6 and J is TRBJ1-1, with 9 nucleotides matching TRBD1. CDR1 is SGHDT and CDR2 is YYEEEE in the germline V gene. Trimming removed 1 base from V and 3 bases from J; junction bases left unmatched: 4. The CDR3 has 15 amino acids. The CDR3 DNA is TGTGCCAGCAGCTTGACAGGGGGCAGGGACACTGAAGCTTTCTTT. It specifies CASSLTGGRDTEAFF. Full variable domain (outside the CDR3, taken from reference TRBV5-6 and TRBJ1-1): DAGVTQSPTHLIKTRGQQVTLRCSPKSGHDTVSWYQQALGQGPQFIFQYYEEEERQRGNFPDRFSGHQFPNYSSELNVNALLLGDSALYLCASSLTGGRDTEAFFGQGTRLTVV.

The chain combines TRBV7-3 with TRBJ1-5, with D perhaps TRBD1 (5 bases). Looked up from germline, CDR1 is SGHTA and CDR2 is FQGTGA. V was shortened by 3 bases and J by 7 bases, with 13 bases between the two germline ends. The CDR3 runs 14 residues. CDR3 nucleotide sequence: TGTGCCAGCAGCTTCGGGGGGATATTACAGCCCCAGCATTTT. Translating gives CASSFGGILQPQHF.

This clone has just a few counts. The rearrangement links TRBV27 to TRBJ2-3, with a tentative D call TRBD2 (5 bases). This CDR3 comprises 15 residues. V was trimmed by 3 bases and J by 2 bases, leaving 12 bases between them. CDR1 MNHEY and CDR2 SMNVEV come from the germline V gene (reference sequence). CDR3 sequence (DNA): TGTGCCAGCAGTTTTCGGGGTCCGGTCACAGATACGCAGTATTTT. This translates into CASSFRGPVTDTQYF.

This clone was counted only a few times. This sequence joins TRBV6-2 or TRBV6-3 and TRBJ1-2; TRBD1 is a possible D gene (6 bases). CDR3 size: 15 residues. Trimming took off 0 bases at V and 2 bases at J, with 10 bases between the two ends. Germline lookup yields CDR1 MNHEY and CDR2 SVGEGT. CDR3 coding DNA: TGTGCCAGCAGTTACTCGACGCAGGGGAACTATGGCTACACCTTC. Its translation: CASSYSTQGNYGYTF.

The V call is TRBV19, the J call TRBJ2-1; 8 bases are a match to TRBD2. CDR3 length: 15 amino acids. With V trimmed by 6 bases and J by 0 bases, 4 bases remained unmatched. Germline V lookup: CDR1 LNHDA, CDR2 SQIVND (reference sequence). In DNA form, the CDR3 reads TGTGCCAGTAGGGCCGGGACTAGCTCCTACAATGAGCAGTTCTTC. Protein product: CASRAGTSSYNEQFF. Full variable domain (remainder filled in from reference TRBV19 and TRBJ2-1): DGGITQSPKYLFRKEGQNVTLSCEQNLNHDAMYWYRQDPGQGLRLIYYSQIVNDFQKGDIAEGYSVSREKKESFPLTVTSAQKNPTAFYLCASRAGTSSYNEQFFGPGTRLTVL.

This clone was recorded once. The chain carries TRBV24-1 and TRBJ2-5, with a possible D match to TRBD1 (5 bases). CDR3 length equals 14 residues. Germline-derived CDR1 and CDR2 are KGHDR and SFDVKD. The ends were cut back, 6 bases at V and 7 bases at J, with 17 bases in the middle. The CDR3, as DNA: TGTGCCACCAGTCAGGGCCCCCCGGATGTGACCCAGTACTTC. It encodes CATSQGPPDVTQYF.

CDR3 nucleotide sequence: TGTGCCAGCAGTTACCGTACTAGCGGGAGAGAGTCCGGGCAGTTCTTC. The encoded protein is CASSYRTSGRESGQFF. This rearrangement joins TRBV6-5 to TRBJ2-1; 11 positions match TRBD2. CDR3 length: 16 amino acids. Losses at the gene ends were 2 bases for V and 12 bases for J; bases not matched to a gene: 12. CDR1 is MNHEY and CDR2 is SVGAGI in the germline V gene.

This clone was seen a handful of times. The chain combines TRBV21-1 with TRBJ1-5; the table's TRBD1 call for D was not verified on the DNA. TRBV21-1 is a pseudogene. The CDR3 extends over 15 amino acids. CDR3 nucleotide sequence: TGTGCCAGCAGCTCCTCCAAGGGGGTGGACCAGCCCCAGCATTTT. Translation: CASSSSKGVDQPQHF.

The chain carries TRBV7-9 and TRBJ2-7; D might be TRBD2 (5 bases). Trimming pared 4 bases from V and 4 bases from J, leaving 8 bases between. Germline assignment: CDR1 SEHNR and CDR2 FQNEAQ (reference sequence). CDR3 length equals 12 residues. CDR3 residues: CASSSAGYEQYF. In DNA, the CDR3 is TGTGCCAGCAGCTCCGCGGGTTACGAGCAGTACTTC.

V is TRBV2 and J is TRBJ2-5, with TRBD2 identical over 8 bases. Per the germline V gene, CDR1 is SNHLY and CDR2 is FYNNEI. The CDR3 length is 13 residues. V gave up 6 bases and J gave up 5 bases; unmatched junction bases: 5. CDR3 nucleotides: TGTGCCAGCAGCCGGGAGGGCAGGGAGACCCAGTACTTC. Residues: CASSREGRETQYF.

This chain uses TRBV4-1 with TRBJ2-7; 10 nucleotides match TRBD1. The germline gives CDR1 MGHRA, CDR2 YSYEKL. There are 15 residues in the CDR3. The junction had 6 bases not matched to a gene; V was cut back by 0 bases and J by 7 bases. The CDR3 bases are TGCGCCAGCAGCCAAGAAAGGACAGGGGGGGGAGAGCAGTACTTC. It translates to CASSQERTGGGEQYF.

J is TRBJ2-1 and V is TRBV5-4; 14 positions agree with TRBD2. V lost 0 bases to trimming and J lost 7 bases; unmatched junction nucleotides: 3. Germline CDR1 and CDR2: SGHNT and YYREEE (reference sequence). The CDR3 consists of 16 residues. CDR3 nucleotides: TGTGCCAGCAGCTTGGCAAGGACTAGCGGGAGGAATGAGCAGTTCTTC. This encodes CASSLARTSGRNEQFF.

The chain links TRBV15 to TRBJ1-2; 9 bases agree with TRBD1. The ends lost 1 base at V and 2 bases at J; junction bases unmatched: 5. The CDR3 consists of 16 residues. Germline V gene sequence: CDR1 LNHNV, CDR2 YYDKDF (reference sequence). In DNA form, the CDR3 reads TGTGCCACCAGCAGAGCTCAGGGACAGGGAAACTATGGCTACACCTTC. It codes for CATSRAQGQGNYGYTF.

This chain uses TRBV3-1 (or the pseudogene TRBV3-2) with TRBJ1-2; D possibly corresponds to TRBD1 (6 bases). Germline lookup yields CDR1 LGHDT and CDR2 YNNKEL (reference sequence). The CDR3 is 15 amino acids. V dropped 1 base and J dropped 4 bases, with 13 bases sitting between them. The DNA of the CDR3 is TGTGCCAGCAGCCAAGGTGCAGGGGCTACCTATGGCTACACCTTC. Its protein is CASSQGAGATYGYTF.